This T cell receptor beta chain was retrieved from a study of cytomegalovirus exposure and HLA in healthy donors. The V gene lost 1 base and the J gene lost 2 bases, with 12 bases spanning the gap. This CDR3 comprises 14 residues. Germline lookup yields CDR1 GTSNPN and CDR2 SVGIG (reference sequence). Primers for the PCR totalled 60 Vbeta and 13 Jbeta. Assay used: immunoSEQ multiplex PCR; TCRdb lists only in-frame clones, some missing. Here the sample spans 91,000 or so clones, 60% to 85% being singletons. This sequence originates from a man younger than 40 in good health and CMV-seropositive. The chain is built from TRBV30 and TRBJ2-7, with D possibly matching TRBD2 (5 bases). Sequencing was carried out using PBMCs. CDR3 in amino acids: CAWSDGGIAYEQYF. The CDR3 coding sequence is TGTGCCTGGAGTGACGGAGGAATAGCCTACGAGCAGTACTTC.